One sample yielded the 18 T cell receptor beta chains listed below, sequenced in a study of Graves' ophthalmopathy and Graves' hyperthyroidism. RNA transcripts served as template for amplifying TCR beta CDR3 sequences. The first-round RT-PCR employed HTBI primers together with the Qiagen OneStep RT-PCR kit. A multiplex PCR was then performed as the second round. TCRdb redid the calling of the multiplex PCR reads with MiXCR, one entry per CDR3 protein. This sample carries about half a million distinct CDR3 sequences, 14% of them seen once, and the ten largest clones take 8% to 10%. Sequences were obtained from blood. These receptors were collected from a woman under 40 with Graves' ophthalmopathy.

This clonotype was picked up many times. J is TRBJ2-7 and V is TRBV12-5; D not resolved. Trimming stripped 4 bases from V and 3 bases from J, with 4 bases between. The CDR3 length is 11 residues. Germline CDR1 reads LGHNT; CDR2 reads FRNRAP. CDR3 bases: TGTGCTAGTGGTTCCAACTACGAGCAGTACTTC. This encodes CASGSNYEQYF.

The chain uses TRBV12-3 or TRBV12-4 and TRBJ1-2, with 9 nucleotides matching TRBD1. J gave up 7 bases and V 1 base, and 4 bases lay outside the gene matches. The CDR3 is 14 residues long. This CDR3 reads CASSLVGQGGGYTF. CDR3 nucleotides: TGTGCCAGCAGTTTAGTGGGACAGGGAGGTGGCTACACCTTC.

This clonotype showed up many times. The V gene is TRBV27, the J gene TRBJ1-2; D call uncertain. Deletions cut 5 bases from V and 10 bases from J, with 11 bases between. The CDR3 covers 11 residues. The germline V gene encodes CDR1 MNHEY and CDR2 SMNVEV (reference sequence). As DNA, the CDR3 is TGTGCCAGCAGTGGCGGGCTTGACTACACCTTC. The encoded protein is CASSGGLDYTF.

This clonotype was picked up many times. The rearrangement joins TRBV19 to TRBJ1-2; 7 nucleotides agree with TRBD1. The CDR3 has 15 residues. V was pared by 3 bases and J by 0 bases, with 4 bases of the junction left unmatched. Germline V CDR1 and CDR2: LNHDA, SQIVND (reference sequence). CDR3 protein: CASSMGTAANYGYTF. CDR3 nucleotide sequence: TGTGCCAGTAGTATGGGGACAGCAGCTAACTATGGCTACACCTTC.

The V and J genes are TRBV13 and TRBJ2-7; D remains ambiguous. The length of the CDR3 is 14 residues. Germline CDR1 reads PRHDT; CDR2 reads FYEKMQ (reference sequence). V was clipped by 1 base and J by 1 base, with 8 bases between them. The CDR3 DNA sequence: TGTGCCAGCAGCTTAGCCTTTCTTTCCTACGAGCAGTACTTC. Its translation is CASSLAFLSYEQYF.

The V gene is TRBV5-1, the J gene TRBJ2-5; 7 bases are shared with TRBD2. V shed 0 bases, J shed 8 bases, and the junction held 19 bases outside the gene matches. This CDR3 has 18 amino acids. Germline assignment: CDR1 SGHRS and CDR2 YFSETQ. Here the CDR3 DNA reads TGCGCCAGCAGCTTGGACAGCACTCCCGGGACTAAGGAAGGAACCCAGTACTTC. Translated: CASSLDSTPGTKEGTQYF.

The chain links TRBV27 to TRBJ1-6, with 10 bases that match TRBD1. J lost 6 bases, V lost 8 bases, and 10 bases had no gene match. Germline V CDR1 and CDR2: MNHEY, SMNVEV (reference sequence). This CDR3 is 16 amino acids long. CDR3 in amino acids: CASRTGQGTVNSPLHF. DNA for the CDR3: TGTGCCAGCCGTACGGGACAGGGGACTGTTAATTCACCCCTCCACTTT.

The V call is TRBV28, the J call TRBJ2-7; the match to TRBD2 covers 10 bases. CDR1 is MDHEN and CDR2 is SYDVKM in the germline V gene. Germline trimming cut 7 bases from V and 4 bases from J; bases unmatched to any gene: 19. This CDR3 is 18 amino acids long. The chain's CDR3 is CASNSGTSVPPAIYEQYF. In nucleotides, the CDR3 is TGTGCCAGCAATTCTGGGACTAGCGTCCCACCAGCAATTTACGAGCAGTACTTC.

The table lists this clonotype with a few counts. The rearrangement uses TRBV20-1 and TRBJ2-2; tentatively, D is TRBD2 (6 bases). The CDR3 has 15 residues. Germline lookup yields CDR1 DFQATT and CDR2 SNEGSKA (reference sequence). Trimming left V 0 bases short and J 3 bases short, with 11 bases between. The CDR3 sequence: CSARDYGSYTGELFF. DNA for the CDR3: TGCAGTGCTAGAGATTACGGGAGTTACACCGGGGAGCTGTTTTTT.

This clonotype was observed many times. This rearrangement joins TRBV28 to TRBJ2-7; tentatively, D is TRBD1 (5 bases). CDR1 and CDR2 from the germline V gene are MDHEN and SYDVKM. The CDR3 is 14 residues long. Trimming took 8 bases from V and 1 from J, leaving 15 bases between them. As DNA, the CDR3 is TGTGCCAGCGGCCCACCGACAGCGTCCTACGAGCAGTACTTC. Translating gives CASGPPTASYEQYF.

This clonotype was counted at least ten times. V and J are TRBV5-1 and TRBJ1-5; no clear D. The CDR3 consists of 15 residues. V shed 0 bases and J shed 0 bases, with 7 bases lying between them. Looked up from germline, CDR1 is SGHRS and CDR2 is YFSETQ. CDR3 in amino acids: CASSLAGNSNQPQHF. CDR3 bases: TGCGCCAGCAGCTTGGCGGGGAATAGCAATCAGCCCCAGCATTTT.

The sample holds many counts of this clonotype. The chain employs TRBV12-3 or TRBV12-4 and TRBJ1-3; no reliable D call. The CDR3 contains 15 residues. V shed 3 bases and J shed 0 bases, with 9 bases lying between them. CDR3 amino acids: CASSFGRTSGNTIYF. In DNA form, the CDR3 reads TGTGCCAGCAGTTTCGGCAGAACCTCTGGAAACACCATATATTTT.

Ten or more counts support this clonotype. The V and J genes are TRBV12-3 or TRBV12-4 and TRBJ1-2; D gene uncertain. The V and J ends lost 5 bases and 4 bases respectively, with 11 bases between them. The CDR3 is made up of 13 amino acids. CDR3 protein: CASSLRARYGYTF. CDR3 nucleotides: TGTGCCAGCAGTCTGCGGGCCCGCTATGGCTACACCTTC.

This clonotype has a count of ten or more. The chain combines TRBV2 with TRBJ1-5; TRBD1 aligns across 7 bases. There are 12 residues in the CDR3. J lost 5 bases, V lost 7 bases, and 2 bases had no gene match. Per germline, CDR1 SNHLY and CDR2 FYNNEI. The CDR3 region is CASTTGDQPQHF. The DNA for the CDR3 is TGTGCCAGCACAACAGGGGATCAGCCCCAGCATTTT.

This sequence joins TRBV7-8 and TRBJ1-1; tentative D call: TRBD1 (5 bases). V gave up 1 base and J gave up 10 bases, with 10 bases separating them. The CDR3 contains 12 residues. Germline values: CDR1 SGHVS, CDR2 FQNEAQ. As DNA, the CDR3 is TGTGCCAGCAGCTTAGGGGACTCGGCAGCTTTCTTT. This encodes CASSLGDSAAFF.

This clonotype was seen repeatedly, ten times or more. This chain uses TRBV29-1 with TRBJ2-2; D is ambiguous. The germline gives CDR1 SQVTM, CDR2 ANQGSEA. CDR3 length: 12 residues. V was trimmed by 7 bases and J by 2 bases, leaving 8 bases between them. CDR3: CSGRFNTGELFF. Written as DNA, the CDR3 is TGCAGCGGAAGGTTTAACACCGGGGAGCTGTTTTTT.

This rearrangement joins TRBV7-6 to TRBJ2-7; D may match TRBD1 or TRBD2 (5 bases each). Deletions cut 5 bases from V and 1 base from J, with 12 bases between. Looked up from germline, CDR1 is SGHVS and CDR2 is FNYEAQ. This CDR3 is 14 amino acids long. CDR3 loop: CASSQGRASYEQYF. For the CDR3, the DNA is TGTGCCAGCAGCCAGGGACGAGCATCCTACGAGCAGTACTTC.

The gene calls are TRBV5-1 and TRBJ2-5, with TRBD1 identical over 7 bases. The germline CDR1 and CDR2 sequences are SGHRS and YFSETQ. V shed 4 bases, J shed 1 base, and the junction held 7 bases outside the gene matches. The CDR3 loop spans 15 amino acids. The CDR3 is CASSPGTASQETQYF. As DNA, the CDR3 is TGCGCCAGCAGCCCTGGGACAGCATCCCAAGAGACCCAGTACTTC.